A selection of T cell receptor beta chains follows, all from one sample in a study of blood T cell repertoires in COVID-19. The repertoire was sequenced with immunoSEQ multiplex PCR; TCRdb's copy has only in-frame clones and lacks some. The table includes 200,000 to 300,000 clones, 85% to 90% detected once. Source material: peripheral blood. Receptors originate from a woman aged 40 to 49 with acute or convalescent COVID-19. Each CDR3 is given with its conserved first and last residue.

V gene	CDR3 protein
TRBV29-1	CSAGDSPRFQYF
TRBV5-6	CASSDPYRGPYNEQFF
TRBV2	CASSAIAQPQHF
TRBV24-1	CATSDVLSETQYF
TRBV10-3	CAISESIFVRDTADSPLHF
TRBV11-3	CASSRDSWNTEAFF
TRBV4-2	CASSQDPTSGTDTQYF
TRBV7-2	CASSPARPSSGNTIYF
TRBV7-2	CASSLSGSPNYGYTF
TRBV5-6	CASSRMGPTSSTDTQYF
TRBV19	CASNEVRRGYGYTF
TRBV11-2	CASSSLSGLNEKLFF
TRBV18	CASSPQDGGGSEAFF
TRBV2	CASRKLAAKGKETQYF
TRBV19	CASSMGTSGANEQFF
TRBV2	CASSEAQGQGSGNTQYF
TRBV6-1	CASSEAFRELNQPQHF
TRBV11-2	CASSLGGTKLFF
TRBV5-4	CASAVGPGNNEQFF
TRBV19	CASSISRSNQPQHF
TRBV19	CASSDTGNTEAFF
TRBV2	CASRERVYQETQYF
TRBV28	CASSYSGGADTQYF
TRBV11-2	CASSSTGGYGYTF
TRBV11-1	CASSFADRSAAGELFF
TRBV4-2	CASSQAGIGGGAGGPNEQFF
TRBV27	CASSLGTGAGYGYTF